This TCR beta chain emerged from a study of chronic HIV infection and antiretroviral therapy. TCRdb used MiXCR to reprocess the 5' RACE reads, holding one entry per CDR3 protein. In the table there are around 31,000 distinct CDR3 sequences, about 8.6% of which are singletons. The CDR3 consists of 14 residues. Germline trimming cut 5 bases from V and 5 bases from J; bases unmatched to any gene: 7. In germline, CDR1 is DFQATT, CDR2 SNEGSKA (reference sequence). The material sequenced was peripheral blood. The rearrangement uses TRBV20-1 and TRBJ1-4; 8 bases are a match to TRBD1. This receptor was identified in an adult who had HIV and had not received antiretroviral therapy, or was an uninfected healthy control (not recorded which). The CDR3 region is CSAAGQGWNEKLFF. DNA of the CDR3: TGCAGTGCTGCAGGACAGGGCTGGAATGAAAAACTGTTTTTT.